This section outlines one T cell receptor (beta chain) sequence together with its context. This clonotype was recorded many times. Its recognized antigen is unknown. Base qualities are not at hand, and no much larger clone is one base apart. The study was a case-control design nested within a healthcare worker cohort in London, UK, with weekly nasopharyngeal swab PCR tests and blood sampling. Healthcare workers were enrolled in the week of the UK lockdown, from 23 to 31 March 2020, and were followed every week for up to roughly 16 weeks. The entry originates in a study of early T cells in non-severe SARS-CoV-2 infection (dated by TCRdb to 2020 to 2023). Broadly, across the study: Bulk RNA from unsorted whole blood was used for TCR sequencing, so alpha and beta chains could not be paired.

The V end loses 3 bases and the J end loses 1 base, and a stretch of 15 bases separates them. The CDR3 holds 15 amino acids from the cysteine to the phenylalanine. Only CDR3 DNA remains: 45 bases, in frame from the first base. Per the germline V gene (reference sequence), GTSNPN is the CDR1 and SVGIG is the CDR2. Broader findings and caveats from the paper: VDJdb matching was skewed toward anti-spike CD8 responses and likely underestimated virus-specific expansions by missing private and CD4 specificities.

Library preparation was by 5' RACE. Sequencing was performed on a NextSeq 500. To correct for sequencing error and PCR bias, the TCR library protocol tagged individual cDNA molecules with unique molecular identifiers. Both TCR alpha and beta chains were sequenced, and tight co-correlation was observed between alpha and beta sequence abundances in each sample. As for the original processing: Decombinator V4 was used to annotate TCR sequences for V gene, J gene and CDR3. TCRs were defined as expanded if a significant change between any two time points was detected under a Poisson model with p below 0.0001. TCR abundances were normalised to the total number of TCRs sequenced in each sample and reported as counts per million. MAIT TCRs were defined by TRAV1-2 paired with TRAJ12, TRAJ20 or TRAJ33, and iNKT TCRs by TRAV10 paired with TRAJ18. VDJdb, accessed 1 November 2021, was searched for CMV, EBV and SARS-CoV-2 annotated TCRs, with TCRs annotated for multiple antigens excluded. Clones were called with MiXCR by TCRdb after fastp trimmed the public reads at Q25, and only in-frame beta chains were retained. Duplicate CDR3 protein sequences are folded into a single record with the most common DNA and genes. V and J calls and clone size were set by TCRdb, not the authors. In all, the sample holds 50,000 to 65,000 distinct CDR3 sequences, and approximately 10% of those were seen once. The top ten clones comprise roughly 3% of the sample.

The input for sequencing was whole blood, taken at baseline. The chain links TRBV30 with TRBJ1-1; TRBD1 is perhaps the D gene, given 5 matching bases. The clonotype originates from an adult who was a healthcare worker with PCR-confirmed SARS-CoV-2 infection or an uninfected control (not recorded which). The CDR3 region has the sequence CAWRRSGRTNTEAFF. The nucleotides are TGTGCCTGGAGGAGATCGGGACGAACGAACACTGAAGCTTTCTTT. Outside the CDR3, residues come from the reference TRBV30 and TRBJ1-1 proteins, so the full variable domain is: SQTIHQWPATLVQPVGSPLSLECTVEGTSNPNLYWYRQAAGRGLQLLFYSVGIGQISSEVPQNLSASRPQDRQFILSSKKLLLSDSGFYLCAWRRSGRTNTEAFFGQGTRLTVV.